This T cell receptor (beta chain) was retrieved from a study of cytomegalovirus exposure and HLA in healthy donors. In the study overall: A subsequent analysis reported that the 95 to 150 validation repertoires were produced on the same platform that had also been used for the roughly 670 first-cohort repertoires.

As concerns this clone: One end of the junction varies from germline; a read error may be responsible.

CDR3 length equals 14 residues. Germline CDR1 reads SNHLY; CDR2 reads FYNNEI. Here immunoSEQ multiplex PCR was the method, and the copy in TCRdb shows in-frame clones only, minus some. The repertoire holds 150,000 to 170,000 clones, with 70% to 90% as singletons. Sequencing was performed on PBMCs. This clonotype was sampled from a man between 18 and 29 years old in good health and CMV-seropositive. The V call is TRBV2, the J call TRBJ2-7, with TRBD2 matching 8 bases. CDR3 nucleotide sequence: TGTGCCAGCAGGGAAGCGGGAGTAAGGTACGAGCAGTACTTC. Translating it yields CASREAGVRYEQYF. The full variable domain, completed using reference TRBV2 and TRBJ2-7, is EPEVTQTPSHQVTQMGQEVILRCVPISNHLYFYWYRQILGQKVEFLVSFYNNEISEKSEIFDDQFSVERPDGSNFTLKIRSTKLEDSAMYFCASREAGVRYEQYFGPGTRLTVT.